This T cell receptor (beta chain) emerged from a study of shared clonotypes between healthy human individuals. Clones were sequenced by immunoSEQ multiplex PCR, and TCRdb holds only the in-frame ones, with some missing. Of about 2.3 million clones listed, less than 95% were seen once; the top ten hold around 0.4%. Germline loops: CDR1 SGHRS, CDR2 YFSETQ. The CDR3 length is 15 residues. The V and J ends lost 0 bases and 2 bases respectively, with 10 bases between them. The TCR originated in a man younger than 30 in good health. Some clones in this sample may be carry-over from other donors' samples. The chain carries TRBV5-1 and TRBJ2-3; D is ambiguous. Input material: naive CD4+ T cells from PBMCs. As for subset: CD45RA+ positively selected. The DNA of the CDR3 is TGCGCCAGCAGCTTGGTAAGCAGATACACAGATACGCAGTATTTT. Protein product: CASSLVSRYTDTQYF.